The clone carrying this T cell receptor beta chain was observed many times. All donors with ophthalmopathy were recorded as having moderate-to-severe activity, CAS ≥3, NOSPECS ≥4 and a duration under 3 months. CDR1 SGDLS and CDR2 YYNGEE come from the germline V gene. The ends lost 3 bases at V and 10 bases at J; junction bases unmatched: 3. The CDR3 is 12 amino acids. The authors amplified TCR beta CDR3 regions, and they did so from RNA transcripts for repertoire sequencing. RT-PCR with HTBI primers came first, then second-round multiplex PCR. TCRdb called the multiplex PCR reads again in MiXCR, with one record for every CDR3 protein. The table includes almost 750,000 distinct CDR3 sequences, 35% to 50% detected once. The sample belongs to a study of Graves' ophthalmopathy and Graves' hyperthyroidism. At the level of the study: Peripheral blood was gathered at first diagnosis, ahead of any treatment whatsoever.

The clonotype comes from an adult man with Graves' ophthalmopathy. The specimen was peripheral blood. The gene calls are TRBV9 and TRBJ2-2; 7 bases are a match to TRBD1. As DNA, the CDR3 is TGTGCCAGCAGCGGAGACAGGGAGGAGCTGTTTTTT. Translating gives CASSGDREELFF.